The 16 T cell receptor beta chains presented below share a single source sample, sequenced in a study of blood T cell repertoires in COVID-19. Profiled with immunoSEQ multiplex PCR; TCRdb holds only in-frame clones, not every one. This table holds about 18,000 clones, roughly 87% found once. The specimen was peripheral blood. The receptor set was obtained from a human donor in a cohort sampled during active COVID-19. The donor label of this sample is uncertain.

The chain is built from TRBV9 and TRBJ2-3; the D gene is possibly TRBD2 (5 bases). From germline, CDR1 is SGDLS and CDR2 YYNGEE. The CDR3 runs to 14 residues. V was shortened by 4 bases and J by 7 bases, with 16 bases between the two germline ends. The CDR3 protein is CASSPGLPSNTQYF. As DNA, the CDR3 is TGTGCCAGCAGCCCCGGACTCCCCTCGAATACGCAGTATTTT.

The CDR3, as DNA: TGTGCCAGCAGACCCCCCGTAGGCGGAAAGTTAGAAGCTTTCTTT. Translating gives CASRPPVGGKLEAFF. The V call is TRBV7-9, the J call TRBJ1-1; D is unclear. The germline gives CDR1 SEHNR, CDR2 FQNEAQ (reference sequence). The CDR3 extends over 15 amino acids. V lost 6 bases and J lost 8, with 22 bases in between. Full variable domain (rest looked up from reference TRBV7-9 and TRBJ1-1): DTGVSQNPRHKITKRGQNVTFRCDPISEHNRLYWYRQTLGQGPEFLTYFQNEAQLEKSRLLSDRFSAERPKGSFSTLEIQRTEQGDSAMYLCASRPPVGGKLEAFFGQGTRLTVV.

This rearrangement joins TRBV27 to TRBJ2-7; D is unresolved. Germline V gene lookup returns CDR1 MNHEY and CDR2 SMNVEV (reference sequence). Trimming took off 8 bases at V and 1 base at J, with 15 bases between the two ends. The CDR3 extends over 14 amino acids. The CDR3 region is CASHPLGFSYEQYF. CDR3 nucleotide sequence: TGTGCCAGCCACCCTCTGGGCTTTTCCTACGAGCAGTACTTC.

The chain recombines TRBV30 with TRBJ2-7, with TRBD1 matching over 7 bases. V shed 1 base, J shed 7 bases, and the junction held 4 bases outside the gene matches. CDR3 size: 12 residues. Per germline, CDR1 GTSNPN and CDR2 SVGIG (reference sequence). CDR3 DNA sequence: TGTGCCTGGAGTGCGACAGGGTTGGAGCAGTACTTC. Translating it yields CAWSATGLEQYF.

The chain joins TRBV7-3 to TRBJ2-2, with D hard to call. In germline, CDR1 is SGHTA, CDR2 FQGTGA. V lost 6 bases, J lost 0 bases, and 8 bases lay in between. The CDR3 is 14 amino acids. The CDR3 DNA sequence: TGTGCCAGCAGAAGAGAACCGAACACCGGGGAGCTGTTTTTT. It codes for CASRREPNTGELFF.

V usage is TRBV21-1 and J usage is TRBJ2-4; the table gives TRBD1 as D, unverified against the DNA. TRBV21-1 corresponds to a pseudogene. This CDR3 has 14 amino acids. CDR3 protein: CASERRGSGYIQYF. The CDR3 DNA is TGTGCCAGCGAAAGAAGGGGGTCCGGCTACATTCAGTACTTC.

This clone is a singleton in its sample. This chain joins TRBV6-6 and TRBJ2-5, with TRBD2 identical over 8 bases. Germline CDR1 is MNHNY and CDR2 is SVGAGI (reference sequence). Germline trimming cut 6 bases from V and 5 bases from J; bases unmatched to any gene: 8. The CDR3 has 14 amino acids. The CDR3 sequence is CASSKNRGGETQYF. CDR3 nucleotides: TGTGCCAGCAGCAAAAACCGGGGGGGGGAGACCCAGTACTTC.

This chain uses TRBV10-1 with TRBJ2-2, with 9 nucleotides matching TRBD2. J was trimmed by 1 base and V by 0 bases; bases with no gene match: 6. The CDR3 length is 18 residues. Germline V gene lookup returns CDR1 WNHNN and CDR2 SYGVQD (reference sequence). CDR3 in amino acids: CASSESTQTSGNTGELFF. The DNA of the CDR3 is TGCGCCAGCAGTGAGTCGACTCAGACTAGCGGGAACACCGGGGAGCTGTTTTTT.

CDR3 coding DNA: TGCGCCAGCAGCTTGGCCGGGACAAACGCCTACGAGCAGTACTTC. Translation gives CASSLAGTNAYEQYF. The rearrangement links TRBV5-1 to TRBJ2-7, with D perhaps matching TRBD1 (6 bases). CDR1 is SGHRS, CDR2 YFSETQ, per germline. Trimming cost V 0 bases and J 2 bases, with 12 bases left between them. The CDR3 has 15 residues.

The CDR3 DNA is TGTGCCAGCAGTTTGTGGGCGTCCTACGAGCAGTACTTC. This encodes CASSLWASYEQYF. The rearrangement links TRBV28 to TRBJ2-7, with unresolved D. Germline CDR1 is MDHEN and CDR2 is SYDVKM. The CDR3 is 13 amino acids. The V end lost 3 bases, the J end lost 1 base, and 7 bases lay between the germline ends.

The chain joins TRBV5-5 to TRBJ2-7, with D unclear. The germline gives CDR1 SGHKS, CDR2 YYEKEE (reference sequence). This CDR3 comprises 15 residues. Trimming took off 5 bases at V and 0 bases at J, with 15 bases between the two ends. CDR3 coding DNA: TGTGCCAGCAGAAAGACATACCCTGGCTCCTACGAGCAGTACTTC. This gives the protein CASRKTYPGSYEQYF.

The V and J genes are TRBV5-1 and TRBJ2-7; 8 bases align to TRBD2. This CDR3 contains 16 residues. Germline V gives CDR1 SGHRS, CDR2 YFSETQ. Trimming cost V 4 bases and J 5 bases; bases outside gene matches: 14. CDR3 DNA sequence: TGCGCCAGCAGCCCCGACTGGTCCAGCGGGAGCCACGAGCAGTACTTC. Protein sequence: CASSPDWSSGSHEQYF.

CDR3 coding DNA: TGCGCCAGCAGCCCTCGGACAGGGGGTCCCGGGGAGCTGTTTTTT. Translating gives CASSPRTGGPGELFF. V is TRBV5-1 and J is TRBJ2-2; TRBD1 agrees at 10 bases. This CDR3 is built from 15 residues. J was trimmed by 6 bases and V by 4 bases; bases with no gene match: 6. Germline V gene data show CDR1 as SGHRS and CDR2 as YFSETQ.

This chain links TRBV6-5 with TRBJ1-3; 8 positions agree with TRBD1. The CDR3 is 14 residues long. CDR1 is MNHEY, CDR2 SVGAGI, per germline. With V trimmed by 5 bases and J by 3 bases, 3 bases remained unmatched. CDR3: CASSKDRDGNTIYF. DNA for the CDR3: TGTGCCAGCAGTAAGGACAGGGATGGAAACACCATATATTTT.

The chain joins TRBV11-3 to TRBJ2-7, with 7 positions matching TRBD1. Germline V gives CDR1 SGHNT, CDR2 YENEEA. This CDR3 is built from 15 residues. V trimming: 5 bases; J trimming: 0 bases; junction bases outside the gene matches: 7. This CDR3 is CASSKRQGHSYEQYF. The CDR3 coding sequence is TGTGCCAGCAGCAAAAGACAGGGCCACTCCTACGAGCAGTACTTC.

The J gene is TRBJ2-3, the V gene TRBV5-6; TRBD1 matches 7 bases. V shed 2 bases and J 4 bases; nucleotides not matched to a gene: 7. Germline CDR1 and CDR2: SGHDT and YYEEEE. CDR3 length: 15 amino acids. CDR3 residues: CASSFVGQVADTQYF. CDR3 nucleotides: TGTGCCAGCAGCTTCGTAGGACAGGTGGCAGATACGCAGTATTTT.